This TCR beta chain was retrieved from a study of T cell changes during pregnancy in multiple sclerosis. Sequencing used immunoSEQ multiplex PCR; TCRdb keeps in-frame clones, though not all of them. The sample holds 70,000 to 95,000 clones; 85% to 95% are singletons and the top ten take roughly 4%. CDR1 and CDR2 (germline): LGHNA, YNFKEQ. CDR3 length equals 14 residues. V was pared by 4 bases and J by 4 bases, with 4 bases of the junction left unmatched. The source of this sequence is a female donor with multiple sclerosis, enrolled in a pregnancy study. The sequencing used peripheral blood, collected in the first trimester of pregnancy. V gene TRBV4-2 combines with J gene TRBJ1-1; 9 nucleotides match TRBD1. The CDR3 DNA reads as TGTGCCAGCAGCCGGGACAGGGCGGGCACTGAAGCTTTCTTT. Its protein is CASSRDRAGTEAFF.